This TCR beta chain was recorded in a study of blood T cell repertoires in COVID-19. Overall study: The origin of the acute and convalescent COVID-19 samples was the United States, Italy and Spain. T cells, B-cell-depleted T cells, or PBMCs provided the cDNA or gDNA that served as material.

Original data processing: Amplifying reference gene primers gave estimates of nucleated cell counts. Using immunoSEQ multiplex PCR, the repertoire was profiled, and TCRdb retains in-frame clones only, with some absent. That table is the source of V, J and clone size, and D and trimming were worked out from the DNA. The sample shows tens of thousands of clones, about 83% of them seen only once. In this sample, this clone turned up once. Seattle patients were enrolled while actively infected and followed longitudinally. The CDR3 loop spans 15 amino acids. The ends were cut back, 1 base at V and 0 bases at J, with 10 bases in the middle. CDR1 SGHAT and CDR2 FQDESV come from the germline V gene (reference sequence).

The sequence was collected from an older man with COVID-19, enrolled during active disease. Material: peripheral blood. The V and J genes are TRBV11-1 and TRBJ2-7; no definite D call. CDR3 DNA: TGTGCCAGCAGCTTAGGGGCCTTCCTCTCCTACGAGCAGTACTTC. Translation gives CASSLGAFLSYEQYF.